The 25 T cell receptor beta chains below were found in one sample sequenced in a study of blood T cell repertoires in COVID-19. The table came from immunoSEQ multiplex PCR; TCRdb's copy has only in-frame clones and leaves some out. The repertoire holds around 130,000 clones, 84% seen once, with 12% in the top ten. Sequenced: peripheral blood. The source is a woman in her sixties with acute or convalescent COVID-19.

The CDR3 nucleotides read TGCGCCAGCAGCTTCATCTTCGGAATCGGAGACTATGGCTACACCTTC. Its protein is CASSFIFGIGDYGYTF. This chain joins TRBV5-1 and TRBJ1-2; D is ambiguous. Trimming pared 2 bases from V and 3 bases from J, leaving 17 bases between. The CDR3 runs to 16 residues. Germline values: CDR1 SGHRS, CDR2 YFSETQ.

V is TRBV11-2 and J is TRBJ1-1; D is uncertain. Per the germline V gene, CDR1 is SGHAT and CDR2 is FQNNGV. Trimming pared 3 bases from V and 6 bases from J, leaving 11 bases between. The CDR3 has 13 amino acids. The CDR3 protein is CASSLSGGPEAFF. The CDR3 DNA is TGTGCCAGCAGCTTGTCTGGAGGGCCTGAAGCTTTCTTT. Variable domain in full (rest from reference TRBV11-2 and TRBJ1-1): EAGVAQSPRYKIIEKRQSVAFWCNPISGHATLYWYQQILGQGPKLLIQFQNNGVVDDSQLPKDRFSAERLKGVDSTLKIQPAKLEDSAVYLCASSLSGGPEAFFGQGTRLTVV.

CDR3 region: CSVGPTIGQGAQNTEAFF. CDR3 coding DNA: TGCAGCGTTGGGCCGACAATAGGACAGGGAGCGCAAAACACTGAAGCTTTCTTT. The V gene is TRBV29-1, the J gene TRBJ1-1; 8 nucleotides agree with TRBD1. Losses at the gene ends were 4 bases for V and 2 bases for J; bases not matched to a gene: 18. The CDR3 has 18 residues. Germline loops: CDR1 SQVTM, CDR2 ANQGSEA.

This clone was detected once. V gene TRBV19 combines with J gene TRBJ1-2; D possibly corresponds to TRBD1 (6 bases). Per the germline V gene, CDR1 is LNHDA and CDR2 is SQIVND (reference sequence). Trimming removed 5 bases at V and 7 bases at J, with 14 bases between. The CDR3 length is 13 residues. In nucleotides, the CDR3 is TGTGCCAGTAGTCCCCGTCAGGGGTTTGGCTACACCTTC. It encodes CASSPRQGFGYTF.

This chain joins TRBV12-3 or TRBV12-4 and TRBJ2-2; 8 bases are shared with TRBD1. The CDR3 contains 13 residues. Trimming took 7 bases from V and 6 from J; bases not matched to a gene: 4. CDR3 coding DNA: TGTGCCAGCACCCTCAGGGGGCCCGGGGAGCTGTTTTTT. Translated, it gives CASTLRGPGELFF.

This chain uses TRBV7-9 with TRBJ1-3; D uncertain. V lost 8 bases and J lost 2, with 10 bases in between. The CDR3 is 13 residues long. CDR1 is SEHNR and CDR2 is FQNEAQ in the germline V gene (reference sequence). The chain's CDR3 is CASLGGPGNTIYF. CDR3 DNA: TGTGCCAGCTTAGGAGGCCCTGGAAACACCATATATTTT.

V usage is TRBV24-1 and J usage is TRBJ2-2; D unresolved. The CDR3 is 15 amino acids. CDR1 is KGHDR and CDR2 is SFDVKD in the germline V gene. The V end was cut by 9 bases, the J end by 0 bases, with 13 bases between. For the CDR3, the DNA is TGTGCCACCGCTGGGCGATTGTCGAACACCGGGGAGCTGTTTTTT. Protein sequence: CATAGRLSNTGELFF.

The chain uses TRBV7-9 and TRBJ2-3; 9 bases are a match to TRBD2. CDR1 and CDR2 (germline): SEHNR, FQNEAQ (reference sequence). V lost 2 bases, J lost 4 bases, and 7 bases stayed unmatched. CDR3 length: 16 amino acids. CDR3 nucleotide sequence: TGTGCCAGCAGCTTAAACTGGCGGGGGGGCGCAGATACGCAGTATTTT. It specifies CASSLNWRGGADTQYF.

The rearrangement links TRBV6-5 to TRBJ1-2; D may be TRBD1 (6 bases). V lost 6 bases and J 3 bases, leaving 11 bases between the germline ends. The CDR3 contains 13 residues. CDR1 and CDR2 from the germline V gene are MNHEY and SVGAGI. The CDR3 sequence is CASSPRTDYGYTF. The CDR3 bases are TGTGCCAGCAGCCCCCGGACAGACTATGGCTACACCTTC.

The chain is built from TRBV5-1 and TRBJ2-1, with D tentatively TRBD1 (6 bases). The CDR3 is 16 amino acids. V dropped 8 bases and J dropped 6 bases, with 24 bases sitting between them. Germline CDR1 reads SGHRS; CDR2 reads YFSETQ. The CDR3 here is CASFHSGTYRLNEQFF. CDR3 DNA: TGCGCCAGTTTTCACTCCGGGACATACCGACTCAATGAGCAGTTCTTC.

This chain connects TRBV24-1 to TRBJ2-2; TRBD1 is a possible D gene (5 bases). CDR3 length: 18 residues. The germline V gene has CDR1 KGHDR and CDR2 SFDVKD. Trimming took 4 bases from V and 2 from J, leaving 19 bases between them. For the CDR3, the DNA is TGTGCCACCAGTGAATTTTCTCTGACAGCTATTAACACCGGGGAGCTGTTTTTT. Translation: CATSEFSLTAINTGELFF.

This clone was seen a single time. This sequence joins TRBV6-5 and TRBJ1-1; TRBD1 matches 7 bases. In germline, CDR1 is MNHEY, CDR2 SVGAGI. The CDR3 runs 14 residues. V lost 6 bases, J lost 0 bases, and 4 bases stayed unmatched. CDR3 sequence reads: CASRPTGMNTEAFF. CDR3 DNA sequence: TGTGCCAGCAGACCGACAGGGATGAACACTGAAGCTTTCTTT.

V is TRBV12-3 or TRBV12-4 and J is TRBJ2-7; TRBD2 might be the D (5 bases). This CDR3 has 12 residues. Trimming stripped 5 bases from V and 0 bases from J, with 5 bases between. In DNA, the CDR3 is TGTGCCAGCAGTCGGGACTCCTACGAGCAGTACTTC. This gives the protein CASSRDSYEQYF.

V and J are TRBV12-3 or TRBV12-4 and TRBJ1-1, with a possible D match to TRBD1 (5 bases). This CDR3 is 12 amino acids long. The V gene lost 4 bases and the J gene lost 11 bases, with 14 bases spanning the gap. CDR3 protein: CASSSNGGTAFF. Here the CDR3 DNA reads TGTGCCAGCAGTTCCAATGGGGGGACGGCTTTCTTT.

The rearrangement uses TRBV7-6 and TRBJ1-3; 7 bases align to TRBD1. The CDR3 has 17 residues. Germline V gene sequence: CDR1 SGHVS, CDR2 FNYEAQ. Trimming removed 1 base from V and 1 base from J; junction bases left unmatched: 7. Here the CDR3 DNA reads TGTGCCAGCAGCTTAGGCTCTCCAGGGGGATCTGGAAACACCATATATTTT. It encodes CASSLGSPGGSGNTIYF. Full variable domain (rest looked up from reference TRBV7-6 and TRBJ1-3): GAGVSQSPRYKVTKRGQDVALRCDPISGHVSLYWYRQALGQGPEFLTYFNYEAQQDKSGLPNDRFSAERPEGSISTLTIQRTEQRDSAMYRCASSLGSPGGSGNTIYFGEGSWLTVV.

V is TRBV29-1 and J is TRBJ2-5, with D possibly matching TRBD1 (5 bases). Trimming stripped 4 bases from V and 3 bases from J, with 9 bases between. CDR1 and CDR2 from the germline V gene are SQVTM and ANQGSEA. The CDR3 contains 12 residues. The CDR3 DNA sequence: TGCAGCGTTGTGGTGACAGAAGAGACCCAGTACTTC. Translating it yields CSVVVTEETQYF. Using reference TRBV29-1 and TRBJ2-5 for the parts outside the CDR3, the full variable domain is SAVISQKPSRDICQRGTSLTIQCQVDSQVTMMFWYRQQPGQSLTLIATANQGSEATYESGFVIDKFPISRPNLTFSTLTVSNMSPEDSSIYLCSVVVTEETQYFGPGTRLLVL.

The chain combines TRBV12-3 or TRBV12-4 with TRBJ1-1; D uncertain. Trimming stripped 3 bases from V and 5 bases from J, with 10 bases between. This CDR3 contains 13 residues. For the CDR3, the DNA is TGTGCCAGCAGTTTCGGGAGTGGGACTGAAGCTTTCTTT. It encodes CASSFGSGTEAFF.

This clone came up once. The V and J genes are TRBV30 and TRBJ1-2, with TRBD1 matching 10 bases. Germline trimming cut 3 bases from V and 2 bases from J; bases unmatched to any gene: 3. The CDR3 consists of 14 residues. The germline V gene encodes CDR1 GTSNPN and CDR2 SVGIG (reference sequence). CDR3: CAWRAGQGNYGYTF. CDR3 DNA: TGTGCCTGGAGAGCGGGACAGGGGAACTATGGCTACACCTTC.

The chain links TRBV2 to TRBJ1-1; tentative D call: TRBD1 (5 bases). In germline, CDR1 is SNHLY, CDR2 FYNNEI. The V end lost 6 bases, the J end lost 4 bases, and 15 bases lay between the germline ends. This CDR3 has 14 residues. The DNA for the CDR3 is TGTGCCAGCAGAATCAGGGAGGTGGGCACTGAAGCTTTCTTT. Translated: CASRIREVGTEAFF.

The chain carries TRBV15 and TRBJ2-2, with a weak D call TRBD1 (6 bases). This CDR3 has 14 residues. Germline V lookup: CDR1 LNHNV, CDR2 YYDKDF (reference sequence). V was shortened by 10 bases and J by 5 bases, with 17 bases between the two germline ends. The CDR3: CASQYRDDTGELFF. The DNA for the CDR3 is TGTGCCAGCCAATACAGGGACGATACCGGGGAGCTGTTTTTT.

This chain links TRBV7-2 with TRBJ1-2, with D possibly matching TRBD1 (5 bases). The germline V and J ends were trimmed by 7 bases and 0 bases, with 15 bases remaining between them. CDR1 is SGHTA, CDR2 FQGNSA, per germline. This CDR3 is built from 15 residues. CDR3: CASMSRQTANYGYTF. CDR3 coding DNA: TGTGCCAGCATGTCGCGACAGACTGCTAACTATGGCTACACCTTC.

The chain recombines TRBV14 with TRBJ1-2; D is possibly TRBD1 (5 bases). The CDR3 runs to 13 residues. Germline V lookup: CDR1 SGHDN, CDR2 FVKESK. The V end was cut by 4 bases, the J end by 3 bases, with 9 bases between. The CDR3 coding sequence is TGTGCCAGCAGCCTTGGGACTTACTATGGCTACACCTTC. Its protein product is CASSLGTYYGYTF.

The CDR3 bases are TGTGCCAGCAGTTACTCCGAGCGGGGGGGGCAAGAGACCCAGTACTTC. This gives the protein CASSYSERGGQETQYF. The gene calls are TRBV6-5 and TRBJ2-5, with TRBD2 identical over 10 bases. Per the germline V gene, CDR1 is MNHEY and CDR2 is SVGAGI. With V trimmed by 0 bases and J by 2 bases, 3 bases remained unmatched. The CDR3 length is 16 residues.

This chain uses TRBV19 with TRBJ1-2, with D tentatively TRBD1 (6 bases). V dropped 5 bases and J dropped 7 bases, with 14 bases sitting between them. CDR3 length equals 13 residues. Germline V gene sequence: CDR1 LNHDA, CDR2 SQIVND (reference sequence). The CDR3 sequence is CASSPGGQTGYTF. The CDR3 bases are TGTGCCAGTAGTCCGGGTGGACAGACTGGCTACACCTTC.

V gene TRBV19 combines with J gene TRBJ2-3; 8 nucleotides line up with TRBD1. J lost 3 bases, V lost 4 bases, and 12 bases had no gene match. Germline CDR1 reads LNHDA; CDR2 reads SQIVND (reference sequence). The CDR3 runs 17 residues. The CDR3 DNA reads as TGTGCCAGTAGTACCGGGACAGGTAGTGTGGGGACAGATACGCAGTATTTT. Encoded protein: CASSTGTGSVGTDTQYF.